Given below is one T cell receptor beta chain in context. Its target is not known. The record originates from a study of CD8+CD57+ T cells in acquired aplastic anemia. Overall study context: An average of 3.2 ug of DNA was obtained from sorted CD4+ and CD8+ cells. Notes on the study in general: Researchers reported that CD8+ Simpson's diversity was not significantly different in patients versus controls. Some 31 shared CD8+ CDR3s appeared highly expressed within patients' immunodominant clones.

By flow cytometry, patients selected for sequencing had shown an expansion of CD8+CD57+ cells. The study sampled blood from patients who had received no therapy. Researchers used genomic DNA as the template to profile TCR beta VDJ and CDR3. TCRdb re-called the reads through MiXCR, storing one row per CDR3 protein. The table records 160,000 or so distinct CDR3 sequences, 70% to 80% of them present only once. Trimming took 7 bases from V and 7 from J; bases not matched to a gene: 10. The CDR3 contains 14 residues. Per germline, CDR1 SGHAT and CDR2 FQNNGV. Sequencing was done on a sample of sorted CD4+, CD8+, or CD8+CD57+ T cells (not recorded which) from PBMCs. V is TRBV11-2 and J is TRBJ2-5, with 9 bases fitting TRBD2. The receptor was isolated from a human donor with aplastic anemia. CDR3 region: CASTQGTSYGTQYF. The CDR3 DNA sequence: TGTGCCAGCACCCAGGGGACTAGCTACGGGACCCAGTACTTC.